The source of this TCR beta chain is a study of T cell responses to AZD1222 COVID-19 vaccine. This clone occurred a few times. TCRdb's copy holds only in-frame clones and misses some; the assay was immunoSEQ multiplex PCR. Here the sample spans around 150,000 clones, 84% being singletons. The TCR originated in an adult in good health. Specimen: peripheral blood, collected on day 0 of AZD1222 vaccination.

CDR3 amino acids: CAWSRVANTEAFF. In nucleotides, the CDR3 is TGTGCCTGGAGTAGAGTGGCGAACACTGAAGCTTTCTTT. The gene calls are TRBV30 and TRBJ1-1; D gene unclear. The CDR3 is 13 amino acids. Germline CDR1 is GTSNPN and CDR2 is SVGIG (reference sequence). The V end was cut by 2 bases, the J end by 1 base, with 8 bases between.